The 12 T cell receptor beta chains reported below all come from one sample, sequenced in a study of cytomegalovirus exposure and HLA in healthy donors (dated by TCRdb to between 2016 and 2019). The library was built by means of the immunoSEQ multiplex PCR assay. For the multiplex PCR, a mixture combining 60 forward primers for TCR Vbeta segments and 13 reverse primers for TCR Jbeta segments was used. The clones in this table, taken by TCRdb from immuneACCESS, are in-frame only. Not every clone is retained; where verified, under half of the shortfall comes from an unresolved V gene, and the cause of the rest is unknown. The sample table records fewer than 100,000 clones; around four fifths of these occur just once. The top ten clonotypes cover 2% to 3% of the sample. The sequenced sample consisted of PBMCs. The receptors originated from a male donor in good health and CMV-seropositive.

The chain couples TRBV18 to TRBJ2-1, with D hard to call. V lost 3 bases and J 4 bases, leaving 10 bases between the germline ends. Per germline, CDR1 KGHSH and CDR2 LQKENI. This CDR3 is 14 amino acids long. The CDR3 nucleotides read TGTGCCAGCTCACCGTCACAGTCGTACAATGAGCAGTTCTTC. The encoded protein is CASSPSQSYNEQFF.

The genes are TRBV19 and TRBJ1-5; weak D call: TRBD1 (5 bases). Per the germline V gene, CDR1 is LNHDA and CDR2 is SQIVND (reference sequence). Trimming took off 5 bases at V and 3 bases at J, with 8 bases between the two ends. CDR3 length: 13 amino acids. CDR3 residues: CASSDSFNQPQHF. The CDR3 DNA is TGTGCCAGTAGTGACAGCTTCAATCAGCCCCAGCATTTT.

This rearrangement joins TRBV10-3 to TRBJ1-2; D remains ambiguous. The CDR3 has 16 amino acids. V was shortened by 11 bases and J by 0 bases, with 22 bases between the two germline ends. The germline V gene has CDR1 ENHRY and CDR2 SYGVKD. The CDR3 reads CASKRGTATTNYGYTF. The CDR3 DNA sequence: TGTGCCTCAAAACGGGGAACGGCAACTACTAACTATGGCTACACCTTC.

CDR3 residues: CASSPTGTENIQYF. CDR3 nucleotides: TGCGCCAGCAGCCCAACCGGGACAGAAAACATTCAGTACTTC. V gene TRBV5-1 combines with J gene TRBJ2-4, with 7 nucleotides matching TRBD1. Trimming took 4 bases from V and 5 from J; bases not matched to a gene: 6. The CDR3 is made up of 14 amino acids. The germline CDR1 and CDR2 sequences are SGHRS and YFSETQ.

This chain links TRBV5-4 with TRBJ1-5, with D uncertain. Germline lookup yields CDR1 SGHNT and CDR2 YYREEE (reference sequence). The CDR3 runs to 12 residues. Trimming removed 1 base at V and 7 bases at J, with 6 bases between. Here the CDR3 DNA reads TGTGCCAGCAGCTTGCTCGGGCAGCCCCAGCATTTT. Its protein product is CASSLLGQPQHF.

V is TRBV25-1 and J is TRBJ2-5; 10 bases fit TRBD1. V was clipped by 3 bases and J by 4 bases; unmatched bases: 2. Germline V CDR1 and CDR2: MGHDK, SYGVNS. The CDR3 runs 14 residues. The CDR3 nucleotides are TGTGCCAGCAGTGAGGGACAGGGGACAGAGACCCAGTACTTC. This gives the protein CASSEGQGTETQYF.

V usage is TRBV9 and J usage is TRBJ2-5; D uncertain. The germline V gene encodes CDR1 SGDLS and CDR2 YYNGEE. This CDR3 spans 14 amino acids. Trimming removed 0 bases from V and 5 bases from J, with 11 bases in between. CDR3 residues: CASSVGQLRETQYF. The CDR3 coding sequence is TGTGCCAGCAGCGTAGGTCAGCTGCGGGAGACCCAGTACTTC.

V usage is TRBV6-1 and J usage is TRBJ1-5; 12 bases line up with TRBD1. Germline CDR1 and CDR2: MNHNS and SASEGT. This CDR3 has 15 residues. V was clipped by 7 bases and J by 7 bases; unmatched bases: 8. CDR3 sequence reads: CASILGQGAWQPQHF. The CDR3 coding sequence is TGTGCCAGCATCTTGGGACAGGGGGCTTGGCAGCCCCAGCATTTT.

This chain links TRBV27 with TRBJ1-5, with D tentatively TRBD1 (6 bases). In germline, CDR1 is MNHEY, CDR2 SMNVEV (reference sequence). This CDR3 has 16 amino acids. Deletions cut 3 bases from V and 5 bases from J, with 17 bases between. The CDR3 bases are TGTGCCAGCAGTTTCCTTGTTACAGGGAACGATCAGCCCCAGCATTTT. It yields the protein CASSFLVTGNDQPQHF.

This clone appeared once. The chain combines TRBV27 with TRBJ1-1; D unclear. Germline CDR1 and CDR2: MNHEY and SMNVEV (reference sequence). This CDR3 contains 13 residues. V was pared by 4 bases and J by 1 base, with 7 bases between. CDR3 bases: TGTGCCAGCAGTTCCCCGCGGAACACTGAAGCTTTCTTT. Residues: CASSSPRNTEAFF.

This chain uses TRBV7-2 with TRBJ1-5; perhaps TRBD1 as D (5 bases). V was shortened by 2 bases and J by 0 bases, with 8 bases between the two germline ends. CDR1 is SGHTA and CDR2 is FQGNSA in the germline V gene. CDR3 size: 15 residues. CDR3 DNA: TGTGCCAGCAGCTTAAACAGGAATAGCAATCAGCCCCAGCATTTT. Translating it yields CASSLNRNSNQPQHF.

The genes are TRBV4-1 and TRBJ2-7; D perhaps matches TRBD2 (5 bases). Germline V CDR1 and CDR2: MGHRA, YSYEKL. This CDR3 comprises 14 residues. With 1 base removed from V and 0 bases from J, the gap between germline ends came to 7 bases. For the CDR3, the DNA is TGCGCCAGCAGCCAAGCGACTAACTCCTACGAGCAGTACTTC. Protein sequence: CASSQATNSYEQYF.